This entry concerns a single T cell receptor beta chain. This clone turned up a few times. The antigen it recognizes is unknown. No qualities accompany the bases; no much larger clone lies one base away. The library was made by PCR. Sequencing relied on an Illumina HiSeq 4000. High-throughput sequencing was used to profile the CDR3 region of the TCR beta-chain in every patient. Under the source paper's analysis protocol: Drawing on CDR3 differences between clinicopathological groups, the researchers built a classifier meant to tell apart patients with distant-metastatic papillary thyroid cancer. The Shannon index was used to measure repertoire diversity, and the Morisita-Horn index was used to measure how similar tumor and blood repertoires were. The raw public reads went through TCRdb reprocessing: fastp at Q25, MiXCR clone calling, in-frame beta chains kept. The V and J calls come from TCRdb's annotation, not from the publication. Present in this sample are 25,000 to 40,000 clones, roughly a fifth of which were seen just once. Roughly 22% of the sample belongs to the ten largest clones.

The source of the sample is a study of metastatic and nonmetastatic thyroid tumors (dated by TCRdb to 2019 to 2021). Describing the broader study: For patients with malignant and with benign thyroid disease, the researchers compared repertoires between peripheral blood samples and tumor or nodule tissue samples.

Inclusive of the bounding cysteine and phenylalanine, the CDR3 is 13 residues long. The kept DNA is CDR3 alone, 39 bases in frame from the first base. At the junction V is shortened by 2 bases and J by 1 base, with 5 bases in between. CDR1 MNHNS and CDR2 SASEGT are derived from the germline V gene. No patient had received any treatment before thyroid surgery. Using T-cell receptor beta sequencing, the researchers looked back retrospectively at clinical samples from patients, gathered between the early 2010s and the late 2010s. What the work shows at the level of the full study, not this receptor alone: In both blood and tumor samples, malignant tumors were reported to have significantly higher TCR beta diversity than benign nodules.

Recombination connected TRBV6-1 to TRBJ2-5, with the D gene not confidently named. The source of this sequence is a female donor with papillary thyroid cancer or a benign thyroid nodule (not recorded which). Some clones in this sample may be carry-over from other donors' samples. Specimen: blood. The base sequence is TGTGCCAGCAGTGAAATAGCCCAAGAGACCCAGTACTTC. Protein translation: CASSEIAQETQYF.